The 14 T cell receptor beta chains presented below share a single source sample, sequenced in a study of cytomegalovirus exposure and HLA in healthy donors. In the PCR, 60 Vbeta and 13 Jbeta primers were used. The method was immunoSEQ multiplex PCR; TCRdb's version includes in-frame clones alone and lacks a portion of them. The table shows about 170,000 clones, with over 70% occurring only once. Source material: PBMCs. The source of these receptors is a woman aged 25 to 39 in good health and CMV-seropositive.

In this sample, this clone turned up a few times. The chain combines TRBV30 with TRBJ1-2; possibly TRBD1 for D (5 bases). Germline assignment: CDR1 GTSNPN and CDR2 SVGIG (reference sequence). The germline V and J ends were trimmed by 4 bases and 2 bases, with 11 bases remaining between them. CDR3 size: 13 residues. CDR3 bases: TGTGCCTGGACCCCGGGGGGGAACTATGGCTACACCTTC. Protein: CAWTPGGNYGYTF.

This clone was detected only a few times. The V call is TRBV10-2, the J call TRBJ2-7; 10 bases map to TRBD2. V was clipped by 7 bases and J by 5 bases; unmatched bases: 20. The CDR3 is 18 amino acids. Germline V lookup: CDR1 WSHSY, CDR2 SAAADI. The CDR3 reads CASTAGVAGGRFSDEQYF. CDR3 coding DNA: TGCGCCAGCACCGCGGGGGTAGCGGGAGGCAGGTTTAGCGACGAGCAGTACTTC.

The chain couples TRBV25-1 to TRBJ1-1; no clear D gene. The CDR3 consists of 14 residues. Trimming pared 4 bases from V and 1 base from J, leaving 10 bases between. Per the germline V gene, CDR1 is MGHDK and CDR2 is SYGVNS. Here the CDR3 reads CASSAYRGNTEAFF. As DNA, the CDR3 is TGTGCCAGCAGTGCATATCGGGGGAACACTGAAGCTTTCTTT.

The rearrangement links TRBV7-9 to TRBJ2-5, with 10 nucleotides matching TRBD2. The CDR3 extends over 15 amino acids. J lost 4 bases, V lost 2 bases, and 4 bases had no gene match. Germline V gene lookup returns CDR1 SEHNR and CDR2 FQNEAQ (reference sequence). The CDR3 nucleotides are TGTGCCAGCAGCTTACTAGCGGGGGTATCAGAGACCCAGTACTTC. Its translation: CASSLLAGVSETQYF.

The rearrangement links TRBV5-4 to TRBJ1-4; 11 nucleotides agree with TRBD1. The CDR3 length is 16 residues. The germline gives CDR1 SGHNT, CDR2 YYREEE (reference sequence). Trimming cost V 4 bases and J 5 bases; bases outside gene matches: 7. CDR3 amino acids: CASSPGTGGNNEKLFF. DNA of the CDR3: TGTGCCAGCAGCCCGGGGACAGGGGGGAACAATGAAAAACTGTTTTTT.

Regarding this clone: The junction and the germline gene differ at one end; a read error may be behind it. The chain employs TRBV4-1 and TRBJ1-1, with TRBD1 matching 7 bases. The germline V gene encodes CDR1 MGHRA and CDR2 YSYEKL. This CDR3 is built from 14 residues. The CDR3: CASTQGGAWTEAFF. Written as DNA, the CDR3 is TGCGCCAGCACCCAAGGGGGCGCATGGACTGAAGCTTTCTTT.

V gene TRBV21-1 combines with J gene TRBJ2-7; the table's D gene call, TRBD2, was not cross checked with the DNA. TRBV21-1 is designated a pseudogene. The CDR3 is 17 residues long. CDR3 nucleotide sequence: TGTGCCAGCACCCTGACAGGGGAAAGACTAGCGGGAGACGAGCAGTACTTC. This sequence encodes CASTLTGERLAGDEQYF.

The V and J genes are TRBV19 and TRBJ1-3; 7 bases match TRBD1. CDR3 length: 15 amino acids. After removal of 4 bases from V and 4 bases from J, the junction contained 7 bases not matched to a gene. The germline CDR1 and CDR2 sequences are LNHDA and SQIVND (reference sequence). The CDR3 region is CASSKGQAAGNTIYF. DNA of the CDR3: TGTGCCAGTAGTAAAGGACAGGCGGCAGGAAACACCATATATTTT.

This rearrangement joins TRBV13 to TRBJ2-7, with TRBD2 matching over 7 bases. There are 17 residues in the CDR3. Per germline, CDR1 PRHDT and CDR2 FYEKMQ (reference sequence). The ends lost 0 bases at V and 7 bases at J; junction bases unmatched: 15. The CDR3 region is CASSLGLADKTGWEQYF. Here the CDR3 DNA reads TGTGCCAGCAGCTTAGGCCTAGCGGACAAAACGGGATGGGAGCAGTACTTC.

The chain employs TRBV7-2 and TRBJ2-3; 8 bases map to TRBD2. The CDR3 spans 14 residues. Germline CDR1 SGHTA, CDR2 FQGNSA. V gave up 5 bases and J gave up 3 bases; unmatched junction bases: 4. Written as DNA, the CDR3 is TGTGCCAGCAGCACTACTAGCGGTACAGATACGCAGTATTTT. Protein product: CASSTTSGTDTQYF.

The genes are TRBV5-4 and TRBJ2-6, with no clear D. CDR1 and CDR2 from the germline V gene are SGHNT and YYREEE (reference sequence). Trimming cost V 0 bases and J 2 bases, with 12 bases left between them. This CDR3 is built from 17 residues. Here the CDR3 reads CASSLAQPQTGANVLTF. As DNA, the CDR3 is TGTGCCAGCAGCTTGGCGCAACCCCAGACTGGGGCCAACGTCCTGACTTTC.

V and J are TRBV9 and TRBJ1-1; D perhaps matches TRBD1 (5 bases). The V gene lost 3 bases and the J gene lost 2 bases, with 14 bases spanning the gap. Germline V gives CDR1 SGDLS, CDR2 YYNGEE. This CDR3 is 15 amino acids long. The CDR3 DNA is TGTGCCAGCAGCGCCCGACAGTCTTTAAACACTGAAGCTTTCTTT. Encoded protein: CASSARQSLNTEAFF.

This chain connects TRBV5-1 to TRBJ1-3, with 8 bases matching TRBD1. There are 15 residues in the CDR3. J lost 0 bases, V lost 4 bases, and 3 bases had no gene match. CDR1 is SGHRS, CDR2 YFSETQ, per germline. The CDR3 coding sequence is TGCGCCAGCAGCCGAGGACAGGGCTCTGGAAACACCATATATTTT. It specifies CASSRGQGSGNTIYF.

The genes are TRBV9 and TRBJ1-2; 9 nucleotides align to TRBD1. CDR3 size: 15 residues. V lost 0 bases and J lost 5; bases outside the gene matches: 5. Germline CDR1 reads SGDLS; CDR2 reads YYNGEE. CDR3 loop: CASSVDPGQGYGYTF. CDR3 in DNA: TGTGCCAGCAGCGTAGATCCGGGACAGGGATATGGCTACACCTTC. The whole variable domain, remainder taken from reference TRBV9 and TRBJ1-2, is DSGVTQTPKHLITATGQRVTLRCSPRSGDLSVYWYQQSLDQGLQFLIQYYNGEERAKGNILERFSAQQFPDLHSELNLSSLELGDSALYFCASSVDPGQGYGYTFGSGTRLTVV.